These 15 T cell receptor beta chains share one sample of origin, sequenced in a study of T cell responses to AZD1222 COVID-19 vaccine. The method was immunoSEQ multiplex PCR; TCRdb's version includes in-frame clones alone and lacks a portion of them. This table holds 250,000 to 300,000 clones, 90% to 95% found once. The source was peripheral blood, collected 28 days after the second AZD1222 dose. These receptors were taken from an adult who received the AZD1222 COVID-19 vaccine.

The table lists this clone with a count of one. The junction and the germline gene differ at one end; a read error may be behind it. For the CDR3, the DNA is TGTGCTAGCAGCTTTCGACAGGGCGGATCAGAGACCCAGTACTTC. Its protein is CASSFRQGGSETQYF. This chain links TRBV7-7 with TRBJ2-5, with 7 bases that match TRBD1. This CDR3 has 15 residues. Germline V gives CDR1 SSHAT, CDR2 FNYEAQ (reference sequence).

The chain carries TRBV11-2 and TRBJ1-1; D not resolved. CDR1 and CDR2 (germline): SGHAT, FQNNGV. Trimming took 5 bases from V and 2 from J, leaving 15 bases between them. The CDR3 length is 15 residues. CDR3 coding DNA: TGTGCCAGCAGCCCGAGTGGGGTGGGAAACACTGAAGCTTTCTTT. This translates into CASSPSGVGNTEAFF.

This clone turned up a few times. The chain carries TRBV28 and TRBJ1-2, with D unclear. CDR3 size: 13 residues. CDR1 and CDR2 from the germline V gene are MDHEN and SYDVKM. Trimming removed 5 bases from V and 8 bases from J, with 15 bases in between. This chain's CDR3 is CASSPDPSRGYTF. The CDR3 region has the DNA TGTGCCAGCAGTCCCGATCCCTCCCGGGGCTACACCTTC.

The chain recombines TRBV7-9 with TRBJ2-1; no firm D call. This CDR3 is 14 amino acids long. V was pared by 2 bases and J by 8 bases, with 13 bases between. CDR1 is SEHNR and CDR2 is FQNEAQ in the germline V gene (reference sequence). CDR3 amino acids: CASSLIGSFYEQFF. CDR3 DNA sequence: TGTGCCAGCAGCTTAATTGGATCTTTCTATGAGCAGTTCTTC.

This clone was observed once. As DNA, the CDR3 is TGTGCCAGCAGTTACTCAGGGTCGGATTATTCACCCCTCCACTTT. Translated: CASSYSGSDYSPLHF. This chain connects TRBV6-5 to TRBJ1-6; D remains ambiguous. The CDR3 extends over 15 amino acids. V lost 0 bases and J lost 8, with 11 bases in between. CDR1 and CDR2 from the germline V gene are MNHEY and SVGAGI.

This clone was counted a single time. CDR3 sequence: CASSVSGGRVNQPQHF. CDR3 nucleotides: TGTGCCAGCAGCGTTTCAGGGGGCAGGGTCAATCAGCCCCAGCATTTT. V gene TRBV7-2 combines with J gene TRBJ1-5; 8 bases line up with TRBD1. From germline, CDR1 is SGHTA and CDR2 FQGNSA. The CDR3 sequence is 16 residues long. The trim removed 5 bases at V and 3 bases at J, leaving 9 bases unmatched.

The chain recombines TRBV24-1 with TRBJ2-2; D is ambiguous. Trimming shortened V by 1 base and J by 0 bases, and 8 bases separated the two germline ends. The CDR3 extends over 16 amino acids. The germline gives CDR1 KGHDR, CDR2 SFDVKD. The CDR3 here is CATSDFGGANTGELFF. The CDR3 DNA sequence: TGTGCCACCAGTGATTTCGGCGGAGCGAACACCGGGGAGCTGTTTTTT.

With regard to this clone: Distinct nucleotide sequences in the sample also encode this CDR3. This chain joins TRBV18 and TRBJ1-1; D uncertain. The CDR3 is 13 amino acids. CDR1 and CDR2 (germline): KGHSH, LQKENI. Trimming took off 1 base at V and 1 base at J, with 4 bases between the two ends. The CDR3 region is CASSPQGNTEAFF. The CDR3 nucleotides are TGTGCCAGCTCACCACAGGGGAACACTGAAGCTTTCTTT.

CDR3 bases: TGTGCCAGCAGTTTATTGGGGGGCCAGGGCAATCAGCCCCAGCATTTT. As protein: CASSLLGGQGNQPQHF. V and J are TRBV28 and TRBJ1-5; D is possibly TRBD1 (6 bases). V shed 1 base and J shed 2 bases, with 12 bases lying between them. The CDR3 is made up of 16 amino acids. Germline V gene data show CDR1 as MDHEN and CDR2 as SYDVKM.

The rearrangement uses TRBV5-1 and TRBJ2-7; D is perhaps TRBD1 (5 bases). This CDR3 comprises 12 residues. Germline V gene data show CDR1 as SGHRS and CDR2 as YFSETQ. V lost 4 bases, J lost 3 bases, and 8 bases lay in between. The CDR3, as DNA: TGCGCCAGCAGCATAGGACACTACGAGCAGTACTTC. This codes for CASSIGHYEQYF.

The chain couples TRBV18 to TRBJ1-3; unclear D gene. This CDR3 has 16 amino acids. The V end was cut by 6 bases, the J end by 2 bases, with 17 bases between. Germline V gene lookup returns CDR1 KGHSH and CDR2 LQKENI. The CDR3 sequence: CASSLGRSRAGNTIYF. The CDR3 DNA reads as TGTGCCAGCTCTCTCGGGCGCTCCCGTGCTGGAAACACCATATATTTT.

This sequence joins TRBV11-3 and TRBJ2-1, with TRBD2 as a possible D gene (5 bases). Germline V CDR1 and CDR2: SGHNT, YENEEA. V lost 5 bases, J lost 5 bases, and 10 bases lay in between. The CDR3 spans 13 residues. The CDR3 DNA is TGTGCCAGCAGCCTAGGGAGTGACAATGAGCAGTTCTTC. Protein sequence: CASSLGSDNEQFF.

This sequence joins TRBV28 and TRBJ2-3; TRBD2 matches at 9 bases. Germline values: CDR1 MDHEN, CDR2 SYDVKM. After removal of 2 bases from V and 5 bases from J, the junction contained 5 bases not matched to a gene. The CDR3 has 15 residues. CDR3 coding DNA: TGTGCCAGCAGTTTACGGCGGGGGGGCGTAGATACGCAGTATTTT. As protein: CASSLRRGGVDTQYF.

The chain joins TRBV28 to TRBJ1-5; the D gene is possibly TRBD1 (5 bases). Germline-derived CDR1 and CDR2 are MDHEN and SYDVKM. This CDR3 is built from 16 residues. Trimming removed 2 bases from V and 0 bases from J, with 11 bases in between. The CDR3 nucleotides are TGTGCCAGCAGTTTACCCTCGGGGGGTAGCAATCAGCCCCAGCATTTT. Translation: CASSLPSGGSNQPQHF.

The DNA of the CDR3 is TGTGCCAGCACCATACGGGGGGGGGCCGGCTACGAGCAGTACTTC. Amino acids: CASTIRGGAGYEQYF. The chain joins TRBV11-2 to TRBJ2-7, with TRBD2 matching 8 bases. The germline V gene encodes CDR1 SGHAT and CDR2 FQNNGV. The ends lost 7 bases at V and 3 bases at J; junction bases unmatched: 11. The CDR3 is 15 amino acids. Supplemented by reference TRBV11-2 and TRBJ2-7, the full variable domain reads EAGVAQSPRYKIIEKRQSVAFWCNPISGHATLYWYQQILGQGPKLLIQFQNNGVVDDSQLPKDRFSAERLKGVDSTLKIQPAKLEDSAVYLCASTIRGGAGYEQYFGPGTRLTVT.